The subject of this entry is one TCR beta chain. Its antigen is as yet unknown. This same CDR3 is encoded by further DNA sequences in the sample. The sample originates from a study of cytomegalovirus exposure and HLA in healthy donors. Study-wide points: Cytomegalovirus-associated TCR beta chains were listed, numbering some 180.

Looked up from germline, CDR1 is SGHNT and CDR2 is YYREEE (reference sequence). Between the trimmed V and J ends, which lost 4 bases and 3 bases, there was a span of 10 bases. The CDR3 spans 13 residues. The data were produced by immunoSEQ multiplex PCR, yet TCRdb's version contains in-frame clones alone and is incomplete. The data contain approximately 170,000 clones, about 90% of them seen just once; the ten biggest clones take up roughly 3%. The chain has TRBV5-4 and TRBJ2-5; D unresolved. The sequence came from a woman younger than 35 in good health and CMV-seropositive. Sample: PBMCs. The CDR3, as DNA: TGTGCCAGCAGCCTGGGTACAGAAGAGACCCAGTACTTC. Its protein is CASSLGTEETQYF.